This T cell receptor (beta chain) was identified in a study of T cells in Graves' hyperthyroidism and ophthalmopathy. CDR3 length equals 16 residues. Germline V gene data show CDR1 as MDHEN and CDR2 as SYDVKM. V gave up 11 bases and J gave up 5 bases; unmatched junction bases: 18. Patients with ophthalmopathy all had a Clinical Activity Score of at least 3, a NOSPECS grade of at least 4 and duration under 3 months. Researchers amplified the TCR beta CDR3 regions from RNA transcripts. The TCR CDR3 was amplified in a first-round RT-PCR using the HTBI primer set. TCRdb re-called the multiplex PCR reads with MiXCR, one entry per CDR3 protein. Of hundreds of thousands of distinct CDR3 sequences detected, 14% appear once; the ten largest clones hold under 15%. This clonotype was seen at least ten times.

The TCR comes from a woman in her forties or fifties with Graves' ophthalmopathy. Specimen: blood. The J gene is TRBJ2-5, the V gene TRBV28; 9 nucleotides align to TRBD2. In nucleotides, the CDR3 is TGTGCCTCAACTTTGAGAGTAGCGGGAGATATTGAGACCCAGTACTTC. It encodes CASTLRVAGDIETQYF.